The rows below give T cell receptor beta chains drawn from one sample of a study of response to subunit inactivated influenza vaccine. TCRdb reprocessed the RT-PCR reads via MiXCR and lists one record per CDR3 protein. The sample records fewer than 800,000 distinct CDR3 sequences, 15% to 19% being singletons. The sample was PBMCs from blood, taken approximately 13 days after vaccination. These receptor sequences come from a middle-aged man who received an inactivated influenza vaccine. Each CDR3 is given without its conserved first and last residue.

v_gene	j_gene	CDR3aa
TRBV5-6	TRBJ2-7	ASTRAASYEQY
TRBV27	TRBJ2-7	ASRRLLANYEQY
TRBV9	TRBJ2-1	ASSPWASEGNEQF
TRBV20-1	TRBJ1-1	SAKLVMNTEAF
TRBV4-3	TRBJ1-6	ASSQELGGNSPLH
TRBV7-9	TRBJ2-7	ASSLGDRVAYEQY
TRBV30	TRBJ1-2	AWSPSPGYT
TRBV6-2/TRBV6-3	TRBJ1-1	ASRDWAAAGTEAF
TRBV7-8	TRBJ2-7	ASSSDRGLSYEQY
TRBV12-3/TRBV12-4	TRBJ2-5	ASRLWEYGLEETQY
TRBV6-5	TRBJ1-4	ASSYSDTSNEKLF
TRBV7-2	TRBJ1-5	ASSITGYSNQPQH
TRBV7-2	TRBJ1-2	ASSGFRGGANYGYT
TRBV5-1	TRBJ2-5	ASSLGMGRGETQY
TRBV28	TRBJ2-7	ASSQWTGTHEQY
TRBV7-9	TRBJ2-7	ASSRRGDRAYEQY
TRBV6-2/TRBV6-3	TRBJ2-2	ASSYGPFSVVGELF
TRBV11-2	TRBJ1-1	ASRHSGRANTEAF
TRBV11-1	TRBJ2-6	ASSPGQGGNSGANVLT
TRBV5-4	TRBJ1-2	ASSRGTGGLFGYT
TRBV5-1	TRBJ2-7	ASSLTAGNSYEQY
TRBV4-3	TRBJ2-4	ASSQEGTSQNIQY
TRBV28	TRBJ2-7	ASSSLPSHYEQY
TRBV5-4	TRBJ1-1	ASSFNREATEAF
TRBV5-1	TRBJ2-1	ASSVLGTGGNEQF
TRBV7-9	TRBJ2-3	ASSFQTTSTDTQY
TRBV9	TRBJ1-1	ASSVGGYTEAF
TRBV3-1	TRBJ2-1	ASSAGGTYNEQF
TRBV7-9	TRBJ2-1	ASSLIGGGVSYNEQF
TRBV6-5	TRBJ2-3	ASSSRISAGGNTDTQY
TRBV6-2/TRBV6-3	TRBJ2-2	ASSTSHTGELF
TRBV29-1	TRBJ2-7	SVEDSGYEQY
TRBV7-9	TRBJ2-2	ASSLRRTGELF
TRBV6-2/TRBV6-3	TRBJ2-2	ASSRTGWPGTGELF
TRBV4-3	TRBJ2-7	ASSQDRFSGERY
TRBV30	TRBJ2-4	AWSQRDIQY
TRBV5-6	TRBJ2-4	ASSFWGSAKNIQY
TRBV18	TRBJ2-5	ASSPSRQAGKETQY
TRBV24-1	TRBJ1-2	ATSDSAGTAYGYT
TRBV19	TRBJ1-1	ASSIAGKGNTEAF
TRBV7-9	TRBJ1-2	ASSLSGQGLHGYT
TRBV20-1	TRBJ2-1	SATRYRRQGAIRTNEQF
TRBV12-3/TRBV12-4	TRBJ2-7	ASSFIGGRSEQY
TRBV6-5	TRBJ1-2	ASSYFRTGNYGYT
TRBV2	TRBJ2-7	ASSEPQDRSYEQY
TRBV4-3	TRBJ2-1	ASSQDLSASSYNEQF
TRBV4-1	TRBJ1-4	ASSQGVVEKLF
TRBV20-1	TRBJ2-1	SAPRPADNEQF
TRBV20-1	TRBJ2-2	SAGLQGIQTGELF
TRBV12-3/TRBV12-4	TRBJ1-1	ASSFGGQDTEAF
TRBV5-1	TRBJ2-7	ASSSGTGGGEQY
TRBV5-5	TRBJ1-4	ASSLVSQPNEKLF
TRBV9	TRBJ2-5	ASSVTDKGETQY
TRBV2	TRBJ2-1	ASSANSVAYNEQF
TRBV20-1	TRBJ2-3	SARRSGLTDTQY